Following are 16 T cell receptor beta chains from one sample sequenced in a study of cytomegalovirus exposure and HLA in healthy donors. The PCR used 60 Vbeta and 13 Jbeta primers. Some clones are missing from TCRdb's copy, which holds only in-frame ones; the method was immunoSEQ multiplex PCR. The data contain roughly 190,000 clones, around 81% of them seen just once; the ten biggest clones take up approximately 2%. What was sequenced was PBMCs. The receptors were sampled from a man between 18 and 29 years old in good health and CMV-seronegative.

The rearrangement uses TRBV5-8 and TRBJ2-6, with TRBD1 matching 7 bases. Germline trimming cut 4 bases from V and 4 bases from J; bases unmatched to any gene: 5. Germline CDR1 is SGHTS and CDR2 is YDEGEE. The CDR3 is 15 amino acids. The CDR3 protein is CASSLGQSGANVLTF. CDR3 in DNA: TGTGCCAGCAGCCTGGGACAGTCCGGGGCCAACGTCCTGACTTTC.

This chain connects TRBV7-2 to TRBJ1-5; the D gene is possibly TRBD1 (6 bases). CDR1 and CDR2 from the germline V gene are SGHTA and FQGNSA. Trimming cost V 3 bases and J 7 bases, with 10 bases left between them. CDR3 length equals 13 residues. CDR3 nucleotide sequence: TGTGCCAGCAGCTTCCTACAGGGACAGCCCCAGCATTTT. Translation gives CASSFLQGQPQHF.

This sequence joins TRBV14 and TRBJ1-2, with TRBD1 matching 7 bases. Looked up from germline, CDR1 is SGHDN and CDR2 is FVKESK. The CDR3 totals 14 residues. V gave up 4 bases and J gave up 2 bases; unmatched junction bases: 4. CDR3 amino acids: CASSPQQGNYGYTF. The DNA for the CDR3 is TGTGCCAGCAGCCCGCAACAGGGGAACTATGGCTACACCTTC.

CDR3 DNA: TGCGCCAGCAGCCAGCAGGCCCCGACCTACGAGCAGTACTTC. It specifies CASSQQAPTYEQYF. V and J are TRBV4-1 and TRBJ2-7, with D unresolved. This CDR3 has 14 amino acids. The germline V gene encodes CDR1 MGHRA and CDR2 YSYEKL. Trimming stripped 3 bases from V and 2 bases from J, with 11 bases between.

The chain joins TRBV6-1 to TRBJ1-3; tentative D call: TRBD1 (5 bases). V was clipped by 2 bases and J by 0 bases, with 11 bases between them. The germline CDR1 and CDR2 sequences are MNHNS and SASEGT. The CDR3 runs 16 residues. This CDR3 reads CASSESGHASGNTIYF. DNA for the CDR3: TGTGCCAGCAGTGAATCAGGACATGCCTCTGGAAACACCATATATTTT.

The chain joins TRBV6-4 to TRBJ2-1; 9 nucleotides line up with TRBD1. Germline V CDR1 and CDR2: MRHNA, SNTAGT. The J segment lost 8 bases and the V segment lost 3 bases, leaving 8 bases of the junction unmatched. The CDR3 totals 15 residues. As DNA, the CDR3 is TGTGCCAGCAGTGAAACCCCGGGACAGGGCGATGAGCAGTTCTTC. Amino acid sequence: CASSETPGQGDEQFF.

This clone was seen only a few times. J is TRBJ2-7 and V is TRBV5-4, with TRBD2 matching over 8 bases. The CDR3 is made up of 15 amino acids. The V gene's germline CDR1 is SGHNT and CDR2 YYREEE (reference sequence). V lost 2 bases to trimming and J lost 2 bases; unmatched junction nucleotides: 6. As DNA, the CDR3 is TGTGCCAGCAGCTTTGGGCGGGAGGCAACCTACGAGCAGTACTTC. Translated, it gives CASSFGREATYEQYF.

This chain connects TRBV11-3 to TRBJ2-3; D not resolved. Trimming pared 0 bases from V and 3 bases from J, leaving 7 bases between. The CDR3 contains 14 residues. The germline V gene encodes CDR1 SGHNT and CDR2 YENEEA. CDR3 DNA: TGTGCCAGCAGCTTAGATCCCGTAACAGATACGCAGTATTTT. Translation: CASSLDPVTDTQYF.

This clone was seen a single time. The chain has TRBV9 and TRBJ2-3; TRBD2 matches at 11 bases. Looked up from germline, CDR1 is SGDLS and CDR2 is YYNGEE. V shed 0 bases, J shed 5 bases, and the junction held 8 bases outside the gene matches. This CDR3 spans 17 amino acids. CDR3 in amino acids: CASSVGRLAGSKDTQYF. Here the CDR3 DNA reads TGTGCCAGCAGCGTAGGAAGACTAGCGGGATCTAAAGATACGCAGTATTTT.

V gene TRBV28 combines with J gene TRBJ1-5; 8 nucleotides agree with TRBD1. The CDR3 spans 14 residues. CDR1 is MDHEN and CDR2 is SYDVKM in the germline V gene. The junction had 8 bases not matched to a gene; V was cut back by 7 bases and J by 6 bases. The CDR3 loop reads CASTQDREAQPQHF. CDR3 coding DNA: TGTGCCAGCACCCAGGACAGGGAGGCTCAGCCCCAGCATTTT.

In its sample, this clone was seen a few times. CDR3 sequence: CASSPARQGSREQYF. In DNA form, the CDR3 reads TGTGCCAGCAGCCCTGCGAGACAGGGGTCTCGCGAGCAGTACTTC. The chain couples TRBV7-2 to TRBJ2-7, with TRBD1 identical over 8 bases. The V gene end was trimmed by 5 bases and the J gene end by 6 bases; junction bases not matched to a gene: 12. The CDR3 runs 15 residues. Germline assignment: CDR1 SGHTA and CDR2 FQGNSA.

This clone was found once. The V gene is TRBV27, the J gene TRBJ2-3; 11 bases agree with TRBD2. J was trimmed by 2 bases and V by 1 base; bases with no gene match: 17. This CDR3 region has 21 residues. Per germline, CDR1 MNHEY and CDR2 SMNVEV (reference sequence). CDR3 in DNA: TGTGCCAGCAGTTTATACGCGACAGCGGGGGTAGCGGGAGGGAACACAGATACGCAGTATTTT. Amino acid sequence: CASSLYATAGVAGGNTDTQYF.

This chain uses TRBV7-9 with TRBJ2-3; 11 nucleotides line up with TRBD2. The V gene's germline CDR1 is SEHNR and CDR2 FQNEAQ (reference sequence). This CDR3 has 17 amino acids. Trimming cost V 6 bases and J 0 bases; bases outside gene matches: 8. The CDR3 DNA reads as TGTGCCAGCAGACCAAGGACTAGCGGGCCTAGCACAGATACGCAGTATTTT. It translates to CASRPRTSGPSTDTQYF.

The chain joins TRBV13 to TRBJ2-2, with D possibly TRBD1 on 6 matching bases. Germline V lookup: CDR1 PRHDT, CDR2 FYEKMQ (reference sequence). The CDR3 is 13 residues long. With 6 bases removed from V and 1 base from J, the gap between germline ends came to 6 bases. As DNA, the CDR3 is TGTGCCAGCAGGGACAGGAACACCGGGGAGCTGTTTTTT. It is translated as CASRDRNTGELFF.

V usage is TRBV4-3 and J usage is TRBJ2-7, with D possibly being TRBD1 (6 bases). Trimming left V 0 bases short and J 0 bases short, with 12 bases between. CDR1 is LGHNA and CDR2 is YSLEER in the germline V gene. The CDR3 sequence is 16 residues long. CDR3 nucleotides: TGCGCCAGCAGCCAAGATTGGGGGCGCCCCTCCTACGAGCAGTACTTC. This codes for CASSQDWGRPSYEQYF.

There are a few counts of this clone. V is TRBV5-1 and J is TRBJ1-2; tentatively, D is TRBD1 (6 bases). Germline CDR1 reads SGHRS; CDR2 reads YFSETQ. The length of the CDR3 is 15 residues. V was clipped by 1 base and J by 4 bases, with 14 bases between them. DNA of the CDR3: TGCGCCAGCAGCTTGATTCTGGGGACAAGCTATGGCTACACCTTC. Protein product: CASSLILGTSYGYTF. The complete variable domain, with remaining parts taken from reference TRBV5-1 and TRBJ1-2, reads KAGVTQTPRYLIKTRGQQVTLSCSPISGHRSVSWYQQTPGQGLQFLFEYFSETQRNKGNFPGRFSGRQFSNSRSEMNVSTLELGDSALYLCASSLILGTSYGYTFGSGTRLTVV.